This T cell receptor beta chain was sequenced during a study of cytomegalovirus exposure and HLA in healthy donors (dated by TCRdb to about 2017). Study-wide context: An earlier analysis of about 560 of the donors reported approximately 300 Gb of sequence data and 117 million unique TCR beta sequences obtained from about 170 million T cells. An early release covering 550 to 650 HLA-typed donors comprised 250 to 350 gigabases of sequencing data and roughly 86 million unique TCR sequences. Among the approximately 420 genotyped donors, approximately 81% belonged to the genetic ancestry cluster associated with self-reported Caucasian donors. The study aimed to test whether cataloging public T cell receptors could reveal signatures of past pathogen exposure. The T cell repertoires of 666 subjects were profiled by immunosequencing and related to cytomegalovirus serostatus. A separate validation cohort of over 95 different subjects was used in addition to the approximately 610-subject first cohort. High-throughput TCR immunosequencing, statistical association of individual TCRs with disease status, and machine learning were combined to predict cytomegalovirus infection status. A later analysis re-analyzed previously published TCR beta repertoires from approximately 700 donors and added high-resolution HLA genotyping to study TCR occurrence patterns. In the later analysis, no new phenotypic data were used to find candidate immune exposures; instead, reliance was placed on TCR beta sequences and their occurrence across donors. An earlier analysis of 450 to 750 of the donors used high-throughput TCR beta sequencing to judge whether each TCR beta V gene segment behaved as functional or pseudogenic. Alongside the repertoire data, information on donor age, sex, ethnicity and CMV serostatus was compiled. Genome-wide SNP genotypes for about 65% of the 666 donors were used in a later genetic analysis, which treated that subset as a discovery cohort. Every repertoire in the discovery cohort had been generated on one and the same sequencing platform. HLA typing covered class I and class II loci at four-digit resolution. Typing coverage varied by locus: roughly 629-640 donors for A, B, C, DRB1 and DQB1; about 520 for DQA1; around 610 for DPA1; about 450 for DPB1. Because of strong linkage in the cohort, five DR-DQ haplotypes were treated as single units for association and clustering. On average, roughly 250,000 unique TCR beta nucleotide sequences were sequenced per donor among roughly 430 genotyped donors of the cohort, with 15% to 20% of those sequences being non-productive.

The cohort comprised fewer than 750 healthy bone marrow donors. Cohort members were all nominally healthy when sampled, although unrecorded immune exposures were likely present. The donor was CMV seronegative and belonged to the group of over 300 seronegative cohort members. Every donor gave a peripheral blood sample, and the peripheral blood mononuclear cells from that sample were used for TCR beta sequencing. Genomic DNA extraction from the blood cell samples was performed with the Qiagen DNeasy Blood Extraction Kit. Reading from cysteine to phenylalanine, the CDR3 counts 15 amino acids. Only CDR3 DNA remains: 45 bases, in frame from the first base. The germline ends are 11 bases apart after V is trimmed by 3 bases and J by 0 bases. CDR1 and CDR2 (SGHTA, FQGTGA) derive from the germline V gene. As to this clone: Its antigen is unknown. No base quality values were provided; no much bigger clone lies one nucleotide off.

The library was made by the immunoSEQ multiplex PCR assay. For the multiplex PCR, a mixture combining 60 forward primers for TCR Vbeta segments and 13 reverse primers for TCR Jbeta segments was used. The CDR3 region of rearranged TCR beta genes was amplified from genomic DNA with a multiplex PCR assay. Amplified TCR beta libraries were sequenced as 87-base-pair reads on the Illumina HiSeq System. From the authors' description of their analysis: A later analysis tallied 70 million to 100 million unique TCR beta chains across the 700 or so repertoires, and roughly 11 million of those chains were shared by two or more donors. Raw reads were error-corrected and collapsed into unique sequences with a nearest-neighbor algorithm that merged closely related sequences to remove PCR and sequencing errors. To assign V, D and J gene segments, CDR3 sequences were aligned to IMGT reference sequences. For a sequence to be retained, at least a six-nucleotide match to both a V gene segment and a J gene segment was required. A rearrangement was called productive if the CDR3 had no stop codons and remained in frame with V and J, and every other rearrangement was called non-productive. CDR3 was defined by IMGT convention, running from the second conserved V-encoded cysteine to the conserved J-encoded phenylalanine. In an earlier analysis of 500 to 650 of the donors, sequences lacking an unambiguous match to a single V gene segment were excluded. An earlier analysis of several hundred of the donors classified V segments as functional when productive rearrangements were above 56.7% and as segregating when the standard deviation between donors was above 5%. To diagnose cytomegalovirus status from the catalog of TCR beta chain sequences, a statistical classification framework was built. A later analysis assigned V and J genes by comparing TCR nucleotide sequences with IMGT/GENE-DB human TR gene sequences. In a later analysis, CDR3 sequences and most-parsimonious VDJ recombination scenarios were assigned using the TCRdist pipeline. In a later analysis, each TCR beta chain was defined by its CDR3 amino acid sequence together with its V-gene family, and reads lacking a unique V-gene family were excluded. A later analysis removed several hundred highly shared, low-generation-probability nucleotide sequences to deal with suspected cross-contamination and a sequencing artifact. In a later analysis, a clonal expansion index was calculated for each public chain from normalized within-repertoire ranks of inferred template counts. In a later analysis, generation probabilities were computed using a VDJ recombination model fitted to out-of-frame rearrangements, and the results were checked against IGoR. A later analysis scored TCR-TCR, TCR-HLA and TCR-CMV co-occurrence with hypergeometric tests, applying a repertoire-size bias correction to TCR pairs. False discovery rates were estimated in a later analysis by permuting HLA or CMV assignments 20 times. In a later analysis, co-occurring TCRs were grouped using DBSCAN, and TCRdist sequence similarity was added for clustering within HLA-allele-positive subsets. Co-occurrence clustering excluded repertoires with fewer than 30,000 or more than 120,000 public chains, plus five with anomalous nucleotide sharing. TCRdb took this table from immuneACCESS and kept in-frame rearrangements with V and J called. Such tables lack part of the clones; where checked against another copy, unresolved V genes explain under half of the gap, and the rest is unexplained. V and J calls and clone size are as listed in that table; D and trimming were resolved from the DNA. Within this sample are roughly 100,000 clones, with approximately 89% of them counted one time only. In total, the top ten clones hold less than 5% of the sample.

The full study reports these points: CMV serostatus was the only immune exposure information available for the cohort. A later analysis associated 15,000 to 20,000 TCR beta sequences with specific HLA alleles at a false discovery rate of 0.05. In a later analysis, HLA-associated TCR beta chains showed more clonal expansion and lower generation probabilities than non-associated chains that were equally common. The presence/absence analyses assumed that sequencing depth was roughly uniform across donors, and that assumption may not be true. Three of the identified cytomegalovirus-associated TCR beta chains were confirmed in vitro to be specific for cytomegalovirus antigens. A further reported finding was that TCR beta sequences accurately predicted the HLA-A and HLA-B alleles for most subjects in the first cohort. A later genetic analysis reported fewer N-insertions in productive TCRs among donors in an Asian-associated ancestry cluster than the roughly 620-donor mean. HLA typing was unavailable for some donors at each locus, so association tests used only the typed subset. Linkage disequilibrium might explain the correlated functional status among segregating V segments, but an unknown experimental factor could not be ruled out. Because the 87-base-pair reads could not distinguish some IMGT-functional V segments, including TRBV6-2 and TRBV6-3, those segments were excluded. The cohort was sequenced for TCR beta chains only, and without alpha or paired-chain data the features that could be detected were limited. In the study, around 150 TCR beta chains were listed as associated with cytomegalovirus. Cytomegalovirus status was reported to be diagnosed by the classifier with high specificity and sensitivity in both the original and validation cohorts. A later analysis found that TCR association rates varied across HLA loci, with DRB1 alleles showing the most associated TCRs and HLA-C alleles the fewest. When HLA alleles, especially DR and DQ, strongly co-occurred, attributing TCR associations to individual alleles was difficult. Broadly in line with IMGT annotations, most TCR beta V segments showed up in productive rearrangements about 87% or about 30% of the time in an earlier analysis of roughly 590 of the donors. The authors suggested that the approach could potentially be extended to other disease states and immunological phenotypes. Most TCR sequences were seen in very few donors, while some public TCRs were found in many individuals. Several of the top co-occurrence clusters appeared to be linked to parvovirus B19, influenza, CMV and Epstein-Barr virus, according to a later analysis. A cluster of highly shared sequence variants was judged likely to represent a technical artifact of the sequencing pipeline. An association between a missense DCLRE1C variant and V-gene and J-gene trimming of TCR beta chains was found in a later genetic analysis and replicated in an independent cohort. A later analysis found that most CMV-associated TCR beta chains appeared HLA-restricted, with HLA associations seemingly driven largely by CMV exposure. Because counts were too low, about 15 rarely observed V segments, including chromosome 9 orphons, were left out of the earlier analysis of over 550 of the donors.

Sequencing used PBMCs. In this chain, TRBV7-3 is recombined with TRBJ1-1; possibly the D gene is TRBD1, per 5 matching bases. This TCR derives from a man aged 30 to 45 in good health and CMV-seronegative. In nucleotides, the sequence is TGTGCCAGCAGCTTCGGCACAGGAATGAACACTGAAGCTTTCTTT. Translated, it reads CASSFGTGMNTEAFF.